The clone carrying this TCR beta chain has only a few counts. Antigen: not known. CDR1 MDHEN and CDR2 SYDVKM come from the germline V gene. The CDR3 extends over 15 amino acids. V lost 5 bases, J lost 4 bases, and 15 bases lay in between. The data were taken from a study of beta chain features in type 1 diabetes. Study conclusions and caveats: Type 1 diabetes patients had moderately but significantly shorter TCRB CDR3s in all four CD4+ subsets.

Reverse transcription of all isolated RNA meant that expressed TCRB transcripts were sequenced. The protocol was immunoSEQ multiplex PCR, while the TCRdb copy is restricted to in-frame clones and leaves out a portion. Of roughly 150,000 clones listed, around 7.8% were seen once; the top ten hold 0.94%. This sequence joins TRBV28 and TRBJ2-1; possible D gene TRBD2, 5 bases. Sequenced input: central memory CD4+ T cells from blood. This TCR was recovered from a woman aged 35 to 49 with type 1 diabetes. CDR3 sequence: CASSPLTRGYNEQFF. The CDR3 DNA reads as TGTGCCAGCAGTCCTCTTACCCGGGGTTACAATGAGCAGTTCTTC.